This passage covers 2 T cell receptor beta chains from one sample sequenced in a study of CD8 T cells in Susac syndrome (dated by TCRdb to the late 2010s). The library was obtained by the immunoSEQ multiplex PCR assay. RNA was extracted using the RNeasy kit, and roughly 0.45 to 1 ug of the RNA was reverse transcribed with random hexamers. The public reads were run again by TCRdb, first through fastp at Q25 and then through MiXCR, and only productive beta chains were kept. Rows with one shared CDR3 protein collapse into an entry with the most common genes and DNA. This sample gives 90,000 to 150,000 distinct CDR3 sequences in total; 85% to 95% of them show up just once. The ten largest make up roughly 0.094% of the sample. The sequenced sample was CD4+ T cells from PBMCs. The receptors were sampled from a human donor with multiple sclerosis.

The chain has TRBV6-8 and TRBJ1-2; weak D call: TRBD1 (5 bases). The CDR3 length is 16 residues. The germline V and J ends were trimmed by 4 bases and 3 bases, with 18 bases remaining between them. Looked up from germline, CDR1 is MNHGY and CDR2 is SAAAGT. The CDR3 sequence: CASSFPARVQDYGYTF. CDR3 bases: TGTGCCAGCAGTTTCCCCGCCAGGGTGCAGGACTATGGCTACACCTTC.

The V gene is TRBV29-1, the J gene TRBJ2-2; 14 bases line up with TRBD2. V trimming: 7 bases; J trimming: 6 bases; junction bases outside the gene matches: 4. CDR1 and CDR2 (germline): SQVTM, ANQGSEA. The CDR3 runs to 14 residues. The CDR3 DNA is TGCAGCGCTTCGACTAGCGGGGGGGCCGGGGAGCTGTTTTTT. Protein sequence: CSASTSGGAGELFF.